A selection of T cell receptor beta chains follows, all from one sample in a study of T-cell reconstitution after alpha-beta-depleted transplantation in children. Each CDR3 protein is one row after TCRdb ran MiXCR on the PCR reads. Of roughly 350,000 distinct CDR3 sequences listed, about 16% are singletons. The sequenced sample was PBMCs, mostly from graft donor cells, obtained 360 days after TCRalphabeta/CD19-depleted stem cell transplant. The receptors derive from a male patient under 10 years old who had a stem cell transplant for acute lymphoblastic leukemia, so the T cells may come from the graft donor. Each CDR3 is given with its conserved first and last residue. Fields, in order: V gene, clone size, D gene, J gene, CDR3 DNA, CDR3 protein. A D gene is named only where the DNA matches it firmly. Clone size is shown for a subset of rows, as once, few, many or a class of expanded clone.

TRBV29-1	many	.	TRBJ2-7	TGCAGCGTGGAGACGGGGAGCTACGAGCAGTACTTC	CSVETGSYEQYF
TRBV6-2/TRBV6-3	.	.	TRBJ1-2	TGTGCCAGCAGTTTGCGAGGCTTCTATGGCTACACCTTC	CASSLRGFYGYTF
TRBV9	many	.	TRBJ1-5	TGTGCCAGCTTGCCGGGGCAGGGTCGCAATCAGCCCCAGCATTTT	CASLPGQGRNQPQHF
TRBV27	few	.	TRBJ2-1	TGTGCCAGCAGTTTCATACTCGGGGCCAGGGGGGGACACAATGAGCAGTTCTTC	CASSFILGARGGHNEQFF
TRBV5-1	few	.	TRBJ2-7	TGCGCCAGCAGGGGTGGCGGAACCCTCTCGCTCGAGCAGTACTTC	CASRGGGTLSLEQYF
TRBV11-3	.	.	TRBJ2-1	TGTGCCAGCAGCTCGGGACCCATCAATGAGCAGTTCTTC	CASSSGPINEQFF
TRBV10-3	.	TRBD2	TRBJ2-7	TGTGCCATCAGTGAGTCGACTAGCGGGGGTTACGAGCAGTACTTC	CAISESTSGGYEQYF
TRBV5-1	.	.	TRBJ1-3	TGCGCCAGCAGGCCCGGCTCTGGAAACACCATATATTTT	CASRPGSGNTIYF
TRBV5-1	many	.	TRBJ2-3	TGCGCCAGCAGCTTGGTCGGCAGGGGTACAGATACGCAGTATTTT	CASSLVGRGTDTQYF
TRBV12-3/TRBV12-4	.	.	TRBJ2-7	TGTGCCAGCAGTTTGTCTAGCGCAAACGAGCAGTACTTC	CASSLSSANEQYF
TRBV12-3/TRBV12-4	.	.	TRBJ2-4	TGTGCCAGCAGTTTCCTTCTAGCGGCCAAAAACATTCAGTACTTC	CASSFLLAAKNIQYF
TRBV5-4	.	.	TRBJ2-1	TGTGCCAGCAGCGGGAGCCTCGAGGAGCAGTTCTTC	CASSGSLEEQFF
TRBV4-3	few	TRBD1	TRBJ2-2	TGCGCCAGCAGCCGCTCGTTCCAGGGGGCCTCCGGGGAGCTGTTTTTT	CASSRSFQGASGELFF
TRBV2	few	.	TRBJ1-1	TGTGCCAGCACCTCATCTTTGAACACTGAAGCTTTCTTT	CASTSSLNTEAFF
TRBV28	many	TRBD2	TRBJ2-3	TGTGCCAGCAGTTTACCCTTTAGCGGGGTGGTTACAGATACGCAGTATTTT	CASSLPFSGVVTDTQYF
TRBV28	.	.	TRBJ1-5	TGTGCCAGCAGCCATGGGCTGGGTAGCAATCAGCCCCAGCATTTT	CASSHGLGSNQPQHF